The 25 T cell receptor beta chains below come from one sample, sequenced in a study of T cells after yellow fever vaccination. TCRdb processed the 5' RACE reads anew with MiXCR; each CDR3 protein has one entry. The sample records about 630,000 distinct CDR3 sequences, 10% to 15% being singletons. The sequences come from PBMCs, collected on the day of the yellow fever booster vaccination. The receptors originated from a man in his thirties or forties who received the YFV17D yellow fever vaccine.

This clonotype occurred a few times. The rearrangement links TRBV18 to TRBJ1-1, with a possible D match to TRBD1 (5 bases). Germline V gives CDR1 KGHSH, CDR2 LQKENI. V was cut by 2 bases and J by 5 bases, with 15 bases left in between. This CDR3 spans 15 amino acids. For the CDR3, the DNA is TGTGCCAGCTCACCATTTATGGGGGGGGTAACTGAAGCTTTCTTT. Its translation: CASSPFMGGVTEAFF.

The chain links TRBV10-3 to TRBJ2-3; 8 nucleotides align to TRBD2. Trimming cost V 7 bases and J 2 bases; bases outside gene matches: 5. The germline gives CDR1 ENHRY, CDR2 SYGVKD. The CDR3 totals 14 residues. The CDR3, as DNA: TGTGCCATCACTCCGGGAGGGTCCACAGATACGCAGTATTTT. Translating it yields CAITPGGSTDTQYF.

This clonotype was seen only a few times. The chain uses TRBV6-5 and TRBJ2-1; 8 bases are shared with TRBD2. V trimming: 2 bases; J trimming: 3 bases; junction bases outside the gene matches: 3. This CDR3 contains 15 residues. CDR1 is MNHEY and CDR2 is SVGAGI in the germline V gene. For the CDR3, the DNA is TGTGCCAGCAGTTACAGAGCGGGGGTCTACAATGAGCAGTTCTTC. It specifies CASSYRAGVYNEQFF.

The rearrangement joins TRBV6-2 or TRBV6-3 to TRBJ1-1, with 7 bases matching TRBD1. J was trimmed by 2 bases and V by 6 bases; bases with no gene match: 12. This CDR3 is 16 amino acids long. CDR1 and CDR2 from the germline V gene are MNHEY and SVGEGT. Written as DNA, the CDR3 is TGTGCCAGCAGATTTCAAGCCGGGACAGTCAACACTGAAGCTTTCTTT. Encoded protein: CASRFQAGTVNTEAFF.

The chain joins TRBV10-3 to TRBJ2-5, with D perhaps TRBD2 (6 bases). The V gene lost 4 bases and the J gene lost 3 bases, with 6 bases spanning the gap. Germline V lookup: CDR1 ENHRY, CDR2 SYGVKD. The CDR3 contains 12 residues. The CDR3 sequence is CAISGREETQYF. DNA for the CDR3: TGTGCCATCAGTGGGAGGGAAGAGACCCAGTACTTC.

This clonotype was seen more than once but under ten times. This chain connects TRBV24-1 to TRBJ1-2; the D is unclear. V was trimmed by 5 bases and J by 7 bases, leaving 7 bases between them. This CDR3 is 11 amino acids long. Germline V gene lookup returns CDR1 KGHDR and CDR2 SFDVKD. DNA of the CDR3: TGTGCCACCAGTGCCGAAAGTGGCTACACCTTC. Residues: CATSAESGYTF.

This clonotype turned up a few times. The chain is built from TRBV18 and TRBJ2-1; no reliable D call. V was clipped by 2 bases and J by 12 bases, with 11 bases between them. This CDR3 comprises 12 residues. The germline V gene has CDR1 KGHSH and CDR2 LQKENI. CDR3: CASSPGSTLQFF. As DNA, the CDR3 is TGTGCCAGCTCACCAGGGTCCACACTGCAGTTCTTC.

This clonotype showed up just a few times. The genes are TRBV20-1 and TRBJ1-2; no firm D call. V was cut by 4 bases and J by 3 bases, with 6 bases left in between. This CDR3 is 11 amino acids long. The germline V gene encodes CDR1 DFQATT and CDR2 SNEGSKA (reference sequence). CDR3 coding DNA: TGCAGTGCTATGGTAGACTATGGCTACACCTTC. It specifies CSAMVDYGYTF.

This clonotype was seen a handful of times. V gene TRBV7-2 combines with J gene TRBJ2-7; the match to TRBD2 covers 9 bases. V trimming: 1 base; J trimming: 8 bases; junction bases outside the gene matches: 6. The CDR3 consists of 14 residues. Germline CDR1 SGHTA, CDR2 FQGNSA. In DNA, the CDR3 is TGTGCCAGCAGCTTAGATACCGGGACTAGCAAGCAGTACTTC. Protein: CASSLDTGTSKQYF.

This clonotype was observed a handful of times. This chain connects TRBV9 to TRBJ2-7; 9 bases agree with TRBD1. The V segment lost 2 bases and the J segment 2 bases; nucleotides outside the gene matches: 8. The CDR3 sequence is 16 residues long. In germline, CDR1 is SGDLS, CDR2 YYNGEE. The CDR3 coding sequence is TGTGCCAGCAGCGTTAATCCGGGACAGGGCCCCTACGAGCAGTACTTC. As protein: CASSVNPGQGPYEQYF.

This chain joins TRBV28 and TRBJ1-1; 11 bases agree with TRBD1. Trimming at V came to 6 bases and at J to 2 bases, leaving 17 bases not matched to a gene. This CDR3 is 19 amino acids long. Germline V gene sequence: CDR1 MDHEN, CDR2 SYDVKM. CDR3 DNA: TGTGCCAGCAGCCATCGTTGGACAGGGGGCGCGGGTACAAACACTGAAGCTTTCTTT. Translated: CASSHRWTGGAGTNTEAFF.

The gene calls are TRBV7-2 and TRBJ2-7; no firm D call. The CDR3 loop spans 15 amino acids. Deletions cut 7 bases from V and 5 bases from J, with 21 bases between. Germline CDR1 and CDR2: SGHTA and FQGNSA. This CDR3 reads CASNTPGKARHEQYF. CDR3 DNA: TGTGCCAGCAACACCCCTGGAAAAGCGAGGCACGAGCAGTACTTC. The variable domain in full, completed from reference TRBV7-2 and TRBJ2-7, reads GAGVSQSPSNKVTEKGKDVELRCDPISGHTALYWYRQSLGQGLEFLIYFQGNSAPDKSGLPSDRFSAERTGGSVSTLTIQRTQQEDSAVYLCASNTPGKARHEQYFGPGTRLTVT.

This clonotype was recorded a few times. The rearrangement joins TRBV7-9 to TRBJ2-7; tentative D call: TRBD1 (6 bases). V lost 5 bases to trimming and J lost 5 bases, with 19 bases between them. The CDR3 runs to 15 residues. The germline gives CDR1 SEHNR, CDR2 FQNEAQ (reference sequence). The CDR3 DNA reads as TGTGCCAGCAGCCCATCCCCACAGGGTCCGCACGAGCAGTACTTC. Translating it yields CASSPSPQGPHEQYF.

The CDR3 DNA follows: TGTGCCAGCAGTTACGCAGGGGAGAGGACGCAGTATTTT. The encoded protein is CASSYAGERTQYF. The chain uses TRBV6-6 and TRBJ2-3, with a possible D match to TRBD1 (6 bases). The CDR3 loop spans 13 amino acids. Germline CDR1 MNHNY, CDR2 SVGAGI (reference sequence). Trimming cost V 2 bases and J 9 bases, with 12 bases left between them.

The sample holds a few counts of this clonotype. This chain uses TRBV27 with TRBJ2-5; no clear D gene. Trimming removed 4 bases at V and 1 base at J, with 7 bases between. The V gene's germline CDR1 is MNHEY and CDR2 SMNVEV (reference sequence). The CDR3 extends over 13 amino acids. CDR3 in amino acids: CASSSRLQETQYF. The CDR3 nucleotides read TGTGCCAGCAGTTCCCGTCTCCAAGAGACCCAGTACTTC.

The genes are TRBV5-4 and TRBJ2-1, with a tentative D call TRBD2 (6 bases). The CDR3 is 13 amino acids. Trimming removed 3 bases from V and 5 bases from J, with 9 bases in between. Germline lookup yields CDR1 SGHNT and CDR2 YYREEE (reference sequence). CDR3 DNA: TGTGCCAGCAGCTGGCGGGGTCACAATGAGCAGTTCTTC. Its translation is CASSWRGHNEQFF.

This clonotype was detected a few times. The chain combines TRBV5-1 with TRBJ1-3; D remains unclear. The germline CDR1 and CDR2 sequences are SGHRS and YFSETQ. The V and J ends lost 3 bases and 1 base respectively, with 20 bases between them. This CDR3 is 18 amino acids long. The CDR3 here is CASSYTWLSDESGNTIYF. As DNA, the CDR3 is TGCGCCAGCAGCTACACTTGGTTAAGCGACGAATCTGGAAACACCATATATTTT. Full variable domain (remainder filled in from reference TRBV5-1 and TRBJ1-3): KAGVTQTPRYLIKTRGQQVTLSCSPISGHRSVSWYQQTPGQGLQFLFEYFSETQRNKGNFPGRFSGRQFSNSRSEMNVSTLELGDSALYLCASSYTWLSDESGNTIYFGEGSWLTVV.

The table lists this clonotype with a count of one. This chain uses TRBV9 with TRBJ2-2; TRBD1 agrees at 8 bases. Per germline, CDR1 SGDLS and CDR2 YYNGEE. V shed 0 bases, J shed 5 bases, and the junction held 3 bases outside the gene matches. The CDR3 length is 15 residues. This CDR3 is CASSVEDRATGELFF. Here the CDR3 DNA reads TGTGCCAGCAGCGTAGAGGACAGGGCGACCGGGGAGCTGTTTTTT.

V usage is TRBV3-1 and J usage is TRBJ2-1; 7 bases map to TRBD2. Per germline, CDR1 LGHDT and CDR2 YNNKEL (reference sequence). The CDR3 loop spans 17 amino acids. Trimming at V came to 0 bases and at J to 4 bases, leaving 9 bases not matched to a gene. This CDR3 reads CASSQDLRDYGYNEQFF. CDR3 in DNA: TGTGCCAGCAGCCAAGATCTAAGGGACTATGGGTACAATGAGCAGTTCTTC.

The gene calls are TRBV5-1 and TRBJ2-7; D uncertain. Germline assignment: CDR1 SGHRS and CDR2 YFSETQ. The CDR3 runs 13 residues. V lost 0 bases and J lost 2, with 6 bases in between. The CDR3 spells CASSLDAPYEQYF. The CDR3, as DNA: TGCGCCAGCAGCTTGGATGCCCCCTACGAGCAGTACTTC.

This clonotype appeared a few times. The rearrangement uses TRBV7-9 and TRBJ2-1, with D unresolved. The CDR3 is 16 residues long. Trimming left V 0 bases short and J 5 bases short, with 14 bases between. Germline V gives CDR1 SEHNR, CDR2 FQNEAQ (reference sequence). The CDR3 nucleotides read TGTGCCAGCAGCTTAGCGCTCAATTGGGGTAACAATGAGCAGTTCTTC. This encodes CASSLALNWGNNEQFF.

This clonotype was observed a handful of times. The chain uses TRBV20-1 and TRBJ1-6; tentative D call: TRBD1 (6 bases). Deletions cut 0 bases from V and 7 bases from J, with 7 bases between. CDR3 size: 13 residues. The germline gives CDR1 DFQATT, CDR2 SNEGSKA (reference sequence). The CDR3 reads CSARDTGNSPLHF. DNA of the CDR3: TGCAGTGCTAGAGATACAGGGAATTCACCCCTCCACTTT.

V is TRBV11-2 and J is TRBJ1-6; TRBD1 agrees at 10 bases. Germline loops: CDR1 SGHAT, CDR2 FQNNGV. The trim removed 2 bases at V and 5 bases at J, leaving 12 bases unmatched. The CDR3 consists of 19 residues. This CDR3 reads CASSLYRDRGTKDNSPLHF. CDR3 sequence (DNA): TGTGCCAGCAGCTTATACCGGGACAGGGGCACAAAGGATAATTCACCCCTCCACTTT.

As concerns this clonotype: An end of the junction does not agree with germline; a read error may underlie this. The chain has TRBV12-3 or TRBV12-4 and TRBJ2-1; 7 bases line up with TRBD2. The CDR3 has 15 residues. CDR3: CASSLAASTYNEQFF. The CDR3 DNA sequence: TGTGCCAGCAGTCTAGCGGCGTCCACCTACAATGAGCAGTTCTTC.

This clonotype was detected a few times. The chain recombines TRBV19 with TRBJ2-6; 13 bases map to TRBD2. The CDR3 length is 18 residues. After removal of 5 bases from V and 0 bases from J, the junction contained 4 bases not matched to a gene. CDR1 and CDR2 (germline): LNHDA, SQIVND (reference sequence). The CDR3: CASSPLAGGFSGANVLTF. CDR3 coding DNA: TGTGCCAGTAGTCCACTAGCGGGAGGGTTCTCTGGGGCCAACGTCCTGACTTTC.